This T cell receptor beta chain originates from a study of a mutant IDH1 vaccine in newly diagnosed glioma. Overall study: Patients, over weeks 1, 3, 5, 7, 11, 15, 19 and 23, received a total of eight vaccinations.

Time point noted: week 23, last vaccination. The content of each vaccine dose was 300 ug of mutant IDH1 20-mer peptide, and topical imiquimod accompanied it. The study enrolled donors with new WHO grade 3 or 4 IDH1-mutant, ATRX-lost astrocytomas. The data were produced by immunoSEQ multiplex PCR, yet TCRdb's version contains in-frame clones alone and is incomplete. The table lists some 29,000 clones, approximately 80% of them singletons. On this clone: Antigen specificity is unknown.

Study-wide results and limits: Immune responses induced by vaccination arose in just under 95% of the patients. Pseudoprogression appeared unlinked to shifts in leading peripheral T cell clonotypes.

The germline CDR1 and CDR2 sequences are SGHTA and FQGNSA. The V gene end was trimmed by 5 bases and the J gene end by 4 bases; junction bases not matched to a gene: 13. This CDR3 is built from 16 residues. The chain employs TRBV7-2 and TRBJ1-2; 7 bases are a match to TRBD1. Sample: PBMCs, taken from a glioma patient whose treatment included an IDH1 peptide vaccine. This receptor was identified in a woman in her twenties or thirties with glioma. In nucleotides, the CDR3 is TGTGCCAGCAGCAACCCCTACTCCACAGGGGTCTATGGCTACACCTTC. This encodes CASSNPYSTGVYGYTF. Full variable domain (remainder filled in from reference TRBV7-2 and TRBJ1-2): GAGVSQSPSNKVTEKGKDVELRCDPISGHTALYWYRQSLGQGLEFLIYFQGNSAPDKSGLPSDRFSAERTGGSVSTLTIQRTQQEDSAVYLCASSNPYSTGVYGYTFGSGTRLTVV.